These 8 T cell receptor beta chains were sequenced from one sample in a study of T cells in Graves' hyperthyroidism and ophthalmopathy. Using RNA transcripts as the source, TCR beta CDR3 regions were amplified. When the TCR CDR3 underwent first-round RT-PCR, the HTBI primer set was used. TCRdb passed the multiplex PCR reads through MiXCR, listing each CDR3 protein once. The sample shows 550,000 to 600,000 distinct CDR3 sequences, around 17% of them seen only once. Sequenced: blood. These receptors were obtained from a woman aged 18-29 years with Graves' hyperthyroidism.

The CDR3 loop reads CASSLVVSGVGETQYF. CDR3 DNA: TGTGCCAGCAGCTTAGTGGTTAGCGGGGTAGGAGAGACCCAGTACTTC. The chain carries TRBV7-8 and TRBJ2-5; TRBD2 agrees at 8 bases. This CDR3 has 16 amino acids. Germline loops: CDR1 SGHVS, CDR2 FQNEAQ. V was pared by 1 base and J by 4 bases, with 8 bases of the junction left unmatched.

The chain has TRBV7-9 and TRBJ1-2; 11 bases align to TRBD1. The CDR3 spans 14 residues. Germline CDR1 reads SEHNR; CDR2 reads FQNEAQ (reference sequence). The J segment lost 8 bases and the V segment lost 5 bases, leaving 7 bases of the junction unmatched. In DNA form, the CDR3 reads TGTGCCAGCAGCACGGACAGGGGGCTTCGGGGCTACACCTTC. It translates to CASSTDRGLRGYTF.

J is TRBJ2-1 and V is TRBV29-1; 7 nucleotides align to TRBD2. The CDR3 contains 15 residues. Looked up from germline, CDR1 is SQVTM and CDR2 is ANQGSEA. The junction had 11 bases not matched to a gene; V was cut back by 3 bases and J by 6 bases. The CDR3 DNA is TGCAGCGTTGAGTCCGGGGCTAGCGGAACCAATGAGCAGTTCTTC. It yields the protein CSVESGASGTNEQFF.

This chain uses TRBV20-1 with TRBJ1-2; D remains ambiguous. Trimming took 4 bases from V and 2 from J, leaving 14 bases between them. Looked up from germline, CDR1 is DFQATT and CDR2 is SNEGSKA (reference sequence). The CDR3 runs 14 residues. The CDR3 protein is CSAIITGLNYGYTF. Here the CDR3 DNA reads TGCAGTGCTATCATCACCGGACTAAACTATGGCTACACCTTC.

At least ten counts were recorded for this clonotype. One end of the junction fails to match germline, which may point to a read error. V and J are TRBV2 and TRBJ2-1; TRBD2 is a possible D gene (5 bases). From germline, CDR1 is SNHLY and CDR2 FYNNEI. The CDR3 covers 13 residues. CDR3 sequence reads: CASSDQDYDEQFF. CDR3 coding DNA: TGTGCCAGCAGTGATCAAGACTACGATGAGCAGTTCTTC.

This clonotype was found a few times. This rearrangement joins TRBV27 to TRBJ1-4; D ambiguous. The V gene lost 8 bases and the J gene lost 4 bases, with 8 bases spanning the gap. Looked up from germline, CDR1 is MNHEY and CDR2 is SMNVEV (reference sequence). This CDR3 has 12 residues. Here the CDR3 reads CASGSVNEKLFF. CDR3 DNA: TGTGCCAGCGGCTCTGTTAATGAAAAACTGTTTTTT.

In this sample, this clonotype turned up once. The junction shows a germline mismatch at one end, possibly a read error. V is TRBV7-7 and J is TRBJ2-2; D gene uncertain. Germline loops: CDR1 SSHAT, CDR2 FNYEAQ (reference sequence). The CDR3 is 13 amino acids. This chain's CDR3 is CASSLGPTGELFF. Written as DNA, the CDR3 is TGTGCTAGCAGCTTAGGGCCCACCGGGGAGCTGTTTTTT.

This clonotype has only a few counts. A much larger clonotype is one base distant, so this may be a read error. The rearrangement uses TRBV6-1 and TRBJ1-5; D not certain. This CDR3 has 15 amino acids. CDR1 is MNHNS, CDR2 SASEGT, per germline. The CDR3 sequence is CASSDWQHSNRPQHF. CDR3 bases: TGTGCCAGCAGTGATTGGCAGCATAGCAATCGGCCCCAGCATTTT.